Each of the 13 T cell receptor beta chains below was sequenced from the same sample in a study of blood T cell repertoires in COVID-19. The method was immunoSEQ multiplex PCR; TCRdb's version includes in-frame clones alone and lacks a portion of them. The data show under 200,000 clones, approximately 90% seen once. The specimen sequenced was peripheral blood. The source of these receptors is a man aged 35 to 55 with active or convalescent COVID-19.

This sequence joins TRBV19 and TRBJ2-2; D unresolved. The CDR3 totals 14 residues. Germline V gene lookup returns CDR1 LNHDA and CDR2 SQIVND (reference sequence). V was cut by 4 bases and J by 5 bases, with 11 bases left in between. The CDR3 sequence: CASSNRDSTGELFF. The CDR3 DNA follows: TGTGCCAGTAGTAACAGAGATTCAACCGGGGAGCTGTTTTTT.

This clone was seen only once. The chain is built from TRBV2 and TRBJ2-7; perhaps TRBD1 as D (5 bases). The germline CDR1 and CDR2 sequences are SNHLY and FYNNEI. Trimming took off 9 bases at V and 4 bases at J, with 16 bases between the two ends. The CDR3 sequence is 13 residues long. CDR3 residues: CASGASARYEQYF. Written as DNA, the CDR3 is TGTGCCAGTGGGGCCAGCGCAAGGTACGAGCAGTACTTC.

The chain carries TRBV27 and TRBJ2-3; no definite D call. Per the germline V gene, CDR1 is MNHEY and CDR2 is SMNVEV (reference sequence). The V end was cut by 8 bases, the J end by 3 bases, with 15 bases between. The CDR3 is 14 amino acids. As DNA, the CDR3 is TGTGCCAGCGGTCAACTCGGGTGGACAGATACGCAGTATTTT. Translated, it gives CASGQLGWTDTQYF.

The V call is TRBV7-3, the J call TRBJ1-2; D uncertain. Germline values: CDR1 SGHTA, CDR2 FQGTGA. Trimming cost V 2 bases and J 6 bases, with 10 bases left between them. The CDR3 spans 13 residues. CDR3 region: CASSLGRADGYTF. DNA of the CDR3: TGTGCCAGCAGCTTAGGGCGCGCAGATGGCTACACCTTC.

The V call is TRBV6-5, the J call TRBJ1-1, with a weak D call TRBD1 (6 bases). CDR3 length equals 15 residues. Per the germline V gene, CDR1 is MNHEY and CDR2 is SVGAGI. Trimming took off 6 bases at V and 0 bases at J, with 14 bases between the two ends. The CDR3 sequence: CASRGTYYMNTEAFF. Here the CDR3 DNA reads TGTGCCAGCAGAGGGACATATTACATGAACACTGAAGCTTTCTTT.

This sequence joins TRBV3-1 (or the pseudogene TRBV3-2) and TRBJ2-1; no clear D gene. The CDR3 length is 14 residues. The germline V gene encodes CDR1 LGHDT and CDR2 YNNKEL (reference sequence). Deletions cut 0 bases from V and 7 bases from J, with 10 bases between. CDR3 sequence: CASSQDLVLNEQFF. CDR3 DNA: TGTGCCAGCAGCCAAGATTTAGTCCTAAATGAGCAGTTCTTC.

The chain carries TRBV19 and TRBJ2-2; D may be TRBD2 (5 bases). Germline CDR1 LNHDA, CDR2 SQIVND (reference sequence). This CDR3 has 15 amino acids. The ends were cut back, 6 bases at V and 4 bases at J, with 15 bases in the middle. The DNA for the CDR3 is TGTGCCAGTAGCGTGCGGTCGGGGAGCACCGGGGAGCTGTTTTTT. Protein sequence: CASSVRSGSTGELFF.

As concerns this clone: Other DNA sequences in the same sample also yield this CDR3. The chain links TRBV18 to TRBJ1-5; D possibly corresponds to TRBD1 (5 bases). The germline V and J ends were trimmed by 0 bases and 6 bases, with 6 bases remaining between them. The CDR3 covers 13 residues. Germline values: CDR1 KGHSH, CDR2 LQKENI. CDR3 loop: CASSPPGGQPQHF. DNA of the CDR3: TGTGCCAGCTCACCACCGGGGGGTCAGCCCCAGCATTTT.

This clone was detected once. Other DNA sequences within the sample encode an identical CDR3. The chain recombines TRBV18 with TRBJ2-7; D gene unclear. V was pared by 6 bases and J by 0 bases, with 6 bases between. This CDR3 is 12 amino acids long. In germline, CDR1 is KGHSH, CDR2 LQKENI. CDR3 DNA: TGTGCCAGCTCCCCGAGCTCCTACGAGCAGTACTTC. It encodes CASSPSSYEQYF.

As regards this clone: A junction end diverges from the germline sequence, so it may reflect a read error. The CDR3 sequence is CASSEGLAGGRHF. CDR3 DNA: TGTGCCAGCAGTGAAGGACTAGCGGGAGGGCGGCACTTC. V usage is TRBV2 and J usage is TRBJ2-5; TRBD2 matches 14 bases. CDR1 and CDR2 from the germline V gene are SNHLY and FYNNEI. This CDR3 contains 13 residues.

V and J are TRBV19 and TRBJ1-2; a weak D match, TRBD1 (6 bases). The CDR3 has 13 residues. V lost 10 bases, J lost 6 bases, and 18 bases lay in between. In germline, CDR1 is LNHDA, CDR2 SQIVND (reference sequence). Here the CDR3 DNA reads TGTGCCACCTCGATGGACAGAAGCCATGGCTACACCTTC. Translated: CATSMDRSHGYTF.

The genes are TRBV2 and TRBJ2-3; 7 bases are a match to TRBD2. With V trimmed by 7 bases and J by 2 bases, 6 bases remained unmatched. This CDR3 is 14 amino acids long. Looked up from germline, CDR1 is SNHLY and CDR2 is FYNNEI. DNA of the CDR3: TGTGCCAGCAAGGCGGGGGAGCACACAGATACGCAGTATTTT. Translated: CASKAGEHTDTQYF.

The V gene is TRBV25-1, the J gene TRBJ2-1, with D perhaps TRBD1 (6 bases). The CDR3 has 14 amino acids. V was clipped by 10 bases and J by 4 bases, with 17 bases between them. Germline CDR1 MGHDK, CDR2 SYGVNS. DNA for the CDR3: TGTGCCACCGCCGCCCAGGGGCGGTACAATGAGCAGTTCTTC. Residues: CATAAQGRYNEQFF.